The 10 T cell receptor beta chains given below trace back to one sample, sequenced in a study of cytomegalovirus exposure and HLA in healthy donors. The PCR had 60 Vbeta and 13 Jbeta primers. TCRdb keeps only in-frame clones here, not all; method: immunoSEQ multiplex PCR. The sample yields roughly 100,000 clones, 71% seen once. The sequencing sample was made of PBMCs. These receptors were obtained from a female donor in good health and CMV-seronegative.

This chain uses TRBV27 with TRBJ1-5, with no clear D. Trimming took off 3 bases at V and 0 bases at J, with 9 bases between the two ends. The CDR3 has 15 residues. Germline V lookup: CDR1 MNHEY, CDR2 SMNVEV (reference sequence). This chain's CDR3 is CASSLFGYSNQPQHF. In DNA form, the CDR3 reads TGTGCCAGCAGTTTGTTCGGGTATAGCAATCAGCCCCAGCATTTT.

This chain joins TRBV27 and TRBJ2-2, with 7 bases aligning to TRBD2. V trimming: 3 bases; J trimming: 0 bases; junction bases outside the gene matches: 4. From germline, CDR1 is MNHEY and CDR2 SMNVEV (reference sequence). The CDR3 sequence is 16 residues long. The DNA for the CDR3 is TGTGCCAGCAGTTTTGGGCTAGCGGCGAACACCGGGGAGCTGTTTTTT. This encodes CASSFGLAANTGELFF.

The rearrangement links TRBV2 to TRBJ1-2, with 10 bases fitting TRBD1. Trimming took 5 bases from V and 4 from J; bases not matched to a gene: 7. CDR1 is SNHLY, CDR2 FYNNEI, per germline. The CDR3 is made up of 15 amino acids. In DNA form, the CDR3 reads TGTGCCAGCAGTTATCCGGGACAGGGGCCCTATGGCTACACCTTC. Translated: CASSYPGQGPYGYTF.

This chain uses TRBV30 with TRBJ1-2, with D uncertain. V lost 0 bases to trimming and J lost 1 base, with 12 bases between them. The CDR3 is 15 residues long. Germline V gene sequence: CDR1 GTSNPN, CDR2 SVGIG (reference sequence). The CDR3 region is CAWSVSGIINYGYTF. The CDR3 nucleotides are TGTGCCTGGAGTGTAAGCGGGATAATTAACTATGGCTACACCTTC.

The chain joins TRBV2 to TRBJ2-3; D is possibly TRBD1 (6 bases). There are 15 residues in the CDR3. V gave up 8 bases and J gave up 7 bases, with 22 bases separating them. Germline V lookup: CDR1 SNHLY, CDR2 FYNNEI. This CDR3 is CASLPLDRQEHTQYF. The CDR3 DNA reads as TGTGCCAGCCTTCCCCTGGATCGACAGGAGCATACGCAGTATTTT.

The chain recombines TRBV27 with TRBJ1-4; D is unresolved. CDR3 length: 16 amino acids. The V gene's germline CDR1 is MNHEY and CDR2 SMNVEV (reference sequence). V lost 5 bases to trimming and J lost 6 bases, with 19 bases between them. The CDR3 loop reads CASSPLPPRAHEKLFF. CDR3 bases: TGTGCCAGCAGTCCCCTACCCCCGAGGGCGCATGAAAAACTGTTTTTT.

This clone appeared a few times. V is TRBV29-1 and J is TRBJ2-1, with D perhaps TRBD2 (5 bases). Germline lookup yields CDR1 SQVTM and CDR2 ANQGSEA. The CDR3 extends over 13 amino acids. V shed 7 bases and J shed 8 bases, with 18 bases lying between them. The chain's CDR3 is CSGQSSPTYEQFF. As DNA, the CDR3 is TGCAGCGGTCAGTCTAGCCCGACATATGAGCAGTTCTTC.

V gene TRBV7-2 combines with J gene TRBJ1-6, with D maybe TRBD1 (5 bases). Germline assignment: CDR1 SGHTA and CDR2 FQGNSA. The germline V and J ends were trimmed by 9 bases and 9 bases, with 21 bases remaining between them. The CDR3 spans 15 residues. The CDR3 region is CASSPQGGLSSPLHF. Written as DNA, the CDR3 is TGTGCCAGTAGTCCCCAGGGAGGGTTGAGTTCACCCCTCCACTTT.

The chain has TRBV11-2 and TRBJ1-3, with 9 positions matching TRBD1. Germline V lookup: CDR1 SGHAT, CDR2 FQNNGV. With V trimmed by 5 bases and J by 0 bases, 5 bases remained unmatched. This CDR3 is 16 amino acids long. CDR3 protein: CASSTGGRGSGNTIYF. DNA of the CDR3: TGTGCCAGCAGCACAGGGGGCCGAGGCTCTGGAAACACCATATATTTT.

This CDR3 is CASTRDSNSPLHF. In DNA, the CDR3 is TGTGCCAGCACCCGGGACAGTAATTCACCCCTCCACTTT. The chain uses TRBV2 and TRBJ1-6; TRBD1 aligns across 7 bases. Trimming at V came to 7 bases and at J to 6 bases, leaving 3 bases not matched to a gene. CDR3 length equals 13 residues. The germline V gene encodes CDR1 SNHLY and CDR2 FYNNEI.